This T cell receptor (beta chain) was recorded in a study of human T cells and chemical hapten exposure. Overall study findings and caveats: It was expanded TCRs that formed significantly more large CDR3 similarity clusters than controls did.

Time point here: patch test 2, 6 weeks after DPC sensitization. Treatment described: therapeutic diphenylcyclopropenone sensitization with weekly scalp DPC. Those who donated were patients with alopecia, 18 to 70 years of age, and suitable for DPC. This clonotype was detected many times. Its antigen is undetermined. The V gene's germline CDR1 is SNHLY and CDR2 FYNNEI. The ends lost 7 bases at V and 7 bases at J; junction bases unmatched: 16. CDR3 length equals 16 residues. One entry per CDR3 protein results from TCRdb running MiXCR on the RACE reads. The sample carries about 40,000 distinct CDR3 sequences, about 3% recorded once.

The rearrangement uses TRBV2 and TRBJ1-5, with 7 bases matching TRBD1. Specimen: whole blood, collected in connection with sensitization to the hapten diphenylcyclopropenone (DPC). The sequence was collected from a man aged 35-49 years with alopecia areata. Some clones in this sample may be carry-over from other donors' samples. The CDR3 spells CASKRGSGQAQQPQHF. The CDR3 nucleotides read TGTGCCAGCAAAAGGGGCTCAGGACAGGCCCAACAGCCCCAGCATTTT.